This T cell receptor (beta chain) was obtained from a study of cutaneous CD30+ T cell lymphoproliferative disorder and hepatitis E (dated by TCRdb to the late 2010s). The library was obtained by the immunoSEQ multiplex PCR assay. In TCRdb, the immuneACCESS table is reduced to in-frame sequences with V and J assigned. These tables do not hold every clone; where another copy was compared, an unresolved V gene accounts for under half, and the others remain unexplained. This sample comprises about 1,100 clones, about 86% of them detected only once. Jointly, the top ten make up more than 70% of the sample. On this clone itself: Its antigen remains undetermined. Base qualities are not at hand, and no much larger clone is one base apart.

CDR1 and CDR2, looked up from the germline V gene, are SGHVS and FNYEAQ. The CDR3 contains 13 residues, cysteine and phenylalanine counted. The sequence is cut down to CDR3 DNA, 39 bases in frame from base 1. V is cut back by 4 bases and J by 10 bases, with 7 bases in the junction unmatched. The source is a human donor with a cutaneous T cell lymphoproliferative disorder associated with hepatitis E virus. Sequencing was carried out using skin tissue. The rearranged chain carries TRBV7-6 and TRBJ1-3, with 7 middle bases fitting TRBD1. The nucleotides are TGTGCCAGCAGCTCGCCTGACAGGGAAACCATATATTTT. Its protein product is CASSSPDRETIYF.